The rows below give T cell receptor beta chains drawn from one sample of a study of technical replicates of blood from a few donors. The repertoire was sequenced with immunoSEQ multiplex PCR; TCRdb's copy has only in-frame clones and lacks some. The table includes 85,000 to 100,000 clones, approximately 96% detected once. Sample: T cells isolated from PBMCs. These receptors originate from a human donor in good health. Each CDR3 is given with its conserved first and last residue. A D gene is named only where the DNA matches it firmly. For some rows the clone size is stated as once, few or many, or as a class when expanded; others skip it.

TRBV6-5	.	.	TRBJ1-3	TGTGCCAGCAGAAGCGGGTCGTTCTCTGGAAACACCATATATTTT	CASRSGSFSGNTIYF
TRBV7-7	.	.	TRBJ2-1	TGTGCTAGCAGTTACAGGGCATCATCCGATGAGCAGTTCTTC	CASSYRASSDEQFF
TRBV6-4	.	.	TRBJ2-2	TGTGCCAGCAGTGACAGGCATGAGGACACCGGGGAGCTGTTTTTT	CASSDRHEDTGELFF
TRBV5-1	.	.	TRBJ2-6	TGCGCCAGCATGGGCGATCGCGGGTCCGGGGCCAACGTCCTGACTTTC	CASMGDRGSGANVLTF
TRBV4-1	.	TRBD1	TRBJ2-7	TGCGCCAGCAGCCCGACAGGGGATCACGGCATGACCTACGAGCAGTACTTC	CASSPTGDHGMTYEQYF
TRBV7-9	.	TRBD2	TRBJ2-1	TGTGCCAGCAGCTTAGGCGGGGGACGCGAGCAGTTCTTC	CASSLGGGREQFF
TRBV19	.	.	TRBJ2-6	TGTGCCAGTAATACGGCCTGGGACTTACCCTCCTCTGGGGCCAACGTCCTGACTTTC	CASNTAWDLPSSGANVLTF
TRBV5-1	.	.	TRBJ1-2	TGCGCCAGCACCGAGTGGCAGCCGGGTGTTGGTGAGGGCTACACCTTC	CASTEWQPGVGEGYTF
TRBV19	.	.	TRBJ1-5	TGTGCCAGTACATGGACTGGTAATCAGCCCCAGCATTTT	CASTWTGNQPQHF
TRBV5-4	.	.	TRBJ2-5	TGTGCCAGCAGCATCGTGACTAGTATTCGCGAGACCCAGTACTTC	CASSIVTSIRETQYF
TRBV5-4	.	.	TRBJ1-1	TGTGCCAGCAGCTTGATTCCTCAGTCCGCGGGGCGCACTGAAGCTTTCTTT	CASSLIPQSAGRTEAFF
TRBV28	.	.	TRBJ2-7	TGTGCCAGCAGTCGCGGAGGCTACGAGCAGTACTTC	CASSRGGYEQYF
TRBV28	once	TRBD2	TRBJ2-2	TGTGCCAGCAGCCTAGCGGGAGGTCACACCGGGGAGCTGTTTTTT	CASSLAGGHTGELFF
TRBV9	.	TRBD1	TRBJ1-1	TGTGCCAGCAGCGTTAGAACAGGGGGGAGTCGGTACACTGAAGCTTTCTTT	CASSVRTGGSRYTEAFF
TRBV6-1	.	.	TRBJ2-1	TGTGCCAGCGGCGGTCTAGACGTTGTTGAGCAGTTCTTC	CASGGLDVVEQFF
TRBV18	.	.	TRBJ1-2	TGTGCCAGCTCACCAGGCAGGATCGGCTACACCTTC	CASSPGRIGYTF
TRBV18	.	.	TRBJ2-1	TGTGCCAGCTCACCACGGCCGCCGGAGGATGAGCAGTTCTTC	CASSPRPPEDEQFF
TRBV4-1	.	.	TRBJ1-1	TGCGCCAGCAGCCAAGGGCTTGGCACTGAAGCTTTCTTT	CASSQGLGTEAFF
TRBV4-1	.	.	TRBJ1-4	TGCGCCAGCAGCCATGAGGCTGCCAAGAAGAGGGCTGAGGAAAAACTGTTTTTT	CASSHEAAKKRAEEKLFF
TRBV5-4	.	.	TRBJ2-7	TGTGCCAGCAGCCTCCGGGACGGGAGCTCCTACGAGCAGTACTTC	CASSLRDGSSYEQYF
TRBV5-1	.	.	TRBJ1-1	TGCGCCAGCAGCTCCGCAGGGGCGAGGGACACTGAAGCTTTCTTT	CASSSAGARDTEAFF
TRBV2	.	.	TRBJ2-5	TGTGCCAGCAGTGAATACCTAGCGCGAGAGACCCAGTACTTC	CASSEYLARETQYF
TRBV6-1	.	TRBD2	TRBJ2-1	TGTGCCAGCATCCCTCGATTAGCGGGAGGTAATGAGCAGTTCTTC	CASIPRLAGGNEQFF
TRBV9	.	.	TRBJ1-6	TGTGCCAGCAGCGCGGGGGGAGGGAACAATTCACCCCTCCACTTT	CASSAGGGNNSPLHF
TRBV19	.	.	TRBJ1-4	TGTGCCAGTAACCGGATTCGGGAGGGAGAAGAAAAACTGTTTTTT	CASNRIREGEEKLFF
TRBV30	few	.	TRBJ1-1	TGTGCCTGGACCTACCGGGATAGGAACACTGAAGCTTTCTTT	CAWTYRDRNTEAFF
TRBV2	.	.	TRBJ2-3	TGTGCCAGCACTATAGGAAGGGGGAGCACAGATACGCAGTATTTT	CASTIGRGSTDTQYF
TRBV29-1	.	TRBD2	TRBJ2-7	TGCAGCGTCAGCGGGAGCGGGAGCTCCTACGAGCAGTACTTC	CSVSGSGSSYEQYF
TRBV9	once	.	TRBJ1-6	TGTGCCAGCAGCGTAGCTACGGATAATTCACCCCTCCACTTT	CASSVATDNSPLHF
TRBV19	.	.	TRBJ1-1	TGTGCCAGTAGTATGCGGGGGGTGAACACTGAAGCTTTCTTT	CASSMRGVNTEAFF
TRBV19	.	TRBD2	TRBJ2-7	TGTGCCAGTAGTCCTAGCGGGAGAGGATACGAGCAGTACTTC	CASSPSGRGYEQYF
TRBV19	.	TRBD2	TRBJ2-3	TGTGCCAGTAGTAAACTAGCGGTTAGCACAGATACGCAGTATTTT	CASSKLAVSTDTQYF
TRBV2	.	TRBD1	TRBJ1-2	TGTGCCAGGGGACAGGGGGTCGCCTATGGCTACACCTTC	CARGQGVAYGYTF
TRBV7-9	once	TRBD1	TRBJ1-2	TGTGCCAGCAGCTCGGCAGGTACAGGGGCTGGCTACACCTTC	CASSSAGTGAGYTF
TRBV7-9	.	.	TRBJ1-5	TGTGCCAGCAGCTATATGGGCCCTTATCAGCCCCAGCATTTT	CASSYMGPYQPQHF
TRBV2	.	TRBD1	TRBJ2-7	TGTGCCAGCACCGGGACAGGGGCACCCTACGAGCAGTACTTC	CASTGTGAPYEQYF
TRBV4-1	few	.	TRBJ1-1	TGCGCCAGCAGCCAGGGTGGAGGGAAGCGGACTGAAGCTTTCTTT	CASSQGGGKRTEAFF
TRBV7-9	.	TRBD1	TRBJ1-5	TGTGCCAGCAGCCCATATAGGGGGGACCGGACAGGGGACCAGCCCCAGCATTTT	CASSPYRGDRTGDQPQHF
TRBV6-6	.	TRBD1	TRBJ1-6	TGTGCCAGCGGGGGGACAGGGAGGGGGAATTCACCCCTCCACTTT	CASGGTGRGNSPLHF
TRBV30	.	.	TRBJ1-2	TGTGCCTGGAGTGTGGGCCAGGGTTCTGGCTACACCTTC	CAWSVGQGSGYTF
TRBV19	.	.	TRBJ1-1	TGTGCCAGTAGTATAGTTGGAGACACTGAAGCTTTCTTT	CASSIVGDTEAFF
TRBV5-5	.	TRBD1	TRBJ1-1	TGTGCCAGCAGCATCGGACAGGGGCTTGGGACTGAAGCTTTCTTT	CASSIGQGLGTEAFF
TRBV19	.	.	TRBJ1-2	TGTGCCAGTAGTATCAAATCCCGGGGCTACACCTTC	CASSIKSRGYTF
TRBV7-2	once	TRBD2	TRBJ2-7	TGTGCCAGCAGTGGAGCGGGAGCGGGAGGTGTTAATTGGTACGAGCAGTACTTC	CASSGAGAGGVNWYEQYF
TRBV7-8	.	TRBD1	TRBJ2-3	TGTGCCAGCAGCAATACAGGGGATGATGGCACAGATACGCAGTATTTT	CASSNTGDDGTDTQYF
TRBV6-5	.	TRBD2	TRBJ2-7	TGTGCCAGCAGTTTGGCGGGAGTGGGTGAGCAGTACTTC	CASSLAGVGEQYF
TRBV7-9	.	TRBD1	TRBJ2-1	TGTGCCAGCAGCCAGGGACAGACATTGTTCGACAATGAGCAGTTCTTC	CASSQGQTLFDNEQFF
TRBV5-4	.	.	TRBJ2-5	TGTGCCAGCAGCTTGGCGACAGCACAAGAGACCCAGTACTTC	CASSLATAQETQYF
TRBV6-5	.	.	TRBJ2-7	TGTGCCAGCAGTTACTCATGGCAGGCCGGCTACGAGCAGTACTTC	CASSYSWQAGYEQYF
TRBV5-4	.	.	TRBJ1-3	TGTGCCAGCAAGACCGGGGGGGAAGGAAACACCATATATTTT	CASKTGGEGNTIYF
TRBV28	.	TRBD2	TRBJ2-1	TGTGCCAGCAGTTTAGCAGCGGGAGTGTATGGTGAGCAGTTCTTC	CASSLAAGVYGEQFF
TRBV7-9	.	TRBD1	TRBJ1-4	TGTGCCAGCAGCCTACGGACAGGGGCTAATGAAAAACTGTTTTTT	CASSLRTGANEKLFF
TRBV5-1	.	.	TRBJ2-6	TGCGCCAGCAGCGTGGGCCCTCTCTGGGGCCAACGTCCTGACTCTCCCGTCCTGACTTTC	CASSVGPLWGQRPDSPVLTF
TRBV5-4	.	TRBD2	TRBJ2-1	TGTGCCAGCAGCACTGGGGGGGGGAACTACAATGAGCAGTTCTTC	CASSTGGGNYNEQFF
TRBV5-5	once	TRBD1	TRBJ1-5	TGTGCCAGCAACCTCGGGGGGACAGGGTATCAGCCCCAGCATTTT	CASNLGGTGYQPQHF
TRBV12-5	.	TRBD2	TRBJ2-1	TGTGCTAGTGGTTTGGGAGTAGCGGGAGGGCCAAGCGATGAGCAGTTCTTC	CASGLGVAGGPSDEQFF
TRBV5-6	once	TRBD2	TRBJ2-1	TGTGCCAGCAGCTTTTTCTCGCGGGAGGTTGGCAATGAGCAGTTCTTC	CASSFFSREVGNEQFF